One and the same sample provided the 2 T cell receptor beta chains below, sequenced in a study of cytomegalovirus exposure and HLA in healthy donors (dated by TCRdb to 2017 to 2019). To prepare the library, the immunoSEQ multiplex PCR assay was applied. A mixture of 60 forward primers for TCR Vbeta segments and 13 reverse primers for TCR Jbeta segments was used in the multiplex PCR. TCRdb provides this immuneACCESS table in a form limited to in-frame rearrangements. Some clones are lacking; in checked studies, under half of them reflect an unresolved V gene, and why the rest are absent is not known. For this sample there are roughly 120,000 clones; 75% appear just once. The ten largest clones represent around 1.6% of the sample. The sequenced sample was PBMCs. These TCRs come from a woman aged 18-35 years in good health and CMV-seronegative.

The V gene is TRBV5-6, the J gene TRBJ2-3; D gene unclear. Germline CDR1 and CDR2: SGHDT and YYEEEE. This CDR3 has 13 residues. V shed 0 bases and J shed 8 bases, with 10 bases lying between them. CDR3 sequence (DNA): TGTGCCAGCAGCTTGGATTTGAGAGGTACGCAGTATTTT. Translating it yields CASSLDLRGTQYF.

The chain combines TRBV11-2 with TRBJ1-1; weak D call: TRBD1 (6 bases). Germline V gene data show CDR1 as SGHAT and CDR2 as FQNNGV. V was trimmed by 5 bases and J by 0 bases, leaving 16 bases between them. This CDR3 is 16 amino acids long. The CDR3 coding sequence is TGTGCCAGCAGCCTCAAGGGGGGGCGGTTGAACACTGAAGCTTTCTTT. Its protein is CASSLKGGRLNTEAFF.